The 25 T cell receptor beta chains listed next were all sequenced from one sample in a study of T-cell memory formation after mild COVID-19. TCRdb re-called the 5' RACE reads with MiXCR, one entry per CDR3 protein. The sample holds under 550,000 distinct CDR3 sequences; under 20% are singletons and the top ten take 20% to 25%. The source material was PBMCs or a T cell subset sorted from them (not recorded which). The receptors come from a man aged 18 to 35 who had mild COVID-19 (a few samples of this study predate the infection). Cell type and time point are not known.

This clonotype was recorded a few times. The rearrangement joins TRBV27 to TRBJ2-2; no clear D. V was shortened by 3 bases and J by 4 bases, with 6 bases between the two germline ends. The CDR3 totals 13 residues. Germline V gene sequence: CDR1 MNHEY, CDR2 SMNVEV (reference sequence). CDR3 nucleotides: TGTGCCAGCAGTTTTGCAGGCACCGGGGAGCTGTTTTTT. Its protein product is CASSFAGTGELFF.

Written as DNA, the CDR3 is TGTGCCAGCAGTGACTCCTACGGGGAGCTGTTTTTT. It is translated as CASSDSYGELFF. The rearrangement joins TRBV6-4 to TRBJ2-2, with no clear D. The CDR3 length is 12 residues. Trimming removed 0 bases at V and 7 bases at J, with 3 bases between. Germline lookup yields CDR1 MRHNA and CDR2 SNTAGT.

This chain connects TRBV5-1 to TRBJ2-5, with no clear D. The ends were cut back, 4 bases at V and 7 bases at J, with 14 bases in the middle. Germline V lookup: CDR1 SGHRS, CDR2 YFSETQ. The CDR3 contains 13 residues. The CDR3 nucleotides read TGCGCCAGCAGCCCGGGCCCCTCTGGGACCCAGTACTTC. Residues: CASSPGPSGTQYF. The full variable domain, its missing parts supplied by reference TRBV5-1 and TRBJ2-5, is KAGVTQTPRYLIKTRGQQVTLSCSPISGHRSVSWYQQTPGQGLQFLFEYFSETQRNKGNFPGRFSGRQFSNSRSEMNVSTLELGDSALYLCASSPGPSGTQYFGPGTRLLVL.

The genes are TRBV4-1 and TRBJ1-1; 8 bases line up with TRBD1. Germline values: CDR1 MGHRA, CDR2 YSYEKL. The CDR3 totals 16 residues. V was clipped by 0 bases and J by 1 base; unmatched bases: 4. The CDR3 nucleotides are TGCGCCAGCAGCCAAGATTTCGGACAGGGGAACACTGAAGCTTTCTTT. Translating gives CASSQDFGQGNTEAFF.

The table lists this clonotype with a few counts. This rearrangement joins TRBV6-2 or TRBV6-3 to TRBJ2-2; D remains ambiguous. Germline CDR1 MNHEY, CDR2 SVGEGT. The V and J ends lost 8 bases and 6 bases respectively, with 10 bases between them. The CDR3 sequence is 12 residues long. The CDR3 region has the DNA TGTGCCAGCCTCTCGGGCTCCGGGGAGCTGTTTTTT. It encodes CASLSGSGELFF.

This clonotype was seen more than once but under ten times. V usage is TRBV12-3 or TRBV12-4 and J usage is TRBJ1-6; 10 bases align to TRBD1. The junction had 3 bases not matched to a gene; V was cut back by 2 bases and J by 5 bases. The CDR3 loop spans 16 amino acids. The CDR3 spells CASSLRTGGDNSPLHF. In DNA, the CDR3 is TGTGCCAGCAGTTTAAGGACAGGGGGTGATAATTCACCCCTCCACTTT.

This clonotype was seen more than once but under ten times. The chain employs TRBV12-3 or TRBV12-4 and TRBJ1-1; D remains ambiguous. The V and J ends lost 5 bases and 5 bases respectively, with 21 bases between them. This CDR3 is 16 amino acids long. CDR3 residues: CASSPQAGRMLTEAFF. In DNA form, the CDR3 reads TGTGCCAGCAGTCCTCAGGCCGGACGCATGCTTACTGAAGCTTTCTTT.

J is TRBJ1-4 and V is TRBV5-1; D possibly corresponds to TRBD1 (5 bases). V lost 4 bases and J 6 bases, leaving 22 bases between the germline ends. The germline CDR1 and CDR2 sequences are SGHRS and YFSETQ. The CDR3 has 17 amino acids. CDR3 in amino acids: CASSTSGTSFGDEKLFF. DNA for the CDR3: TGCGCCAGCAGCACCTCCGGGACGAGCTTCGGGGATGAAAAACTGTTTTTT.

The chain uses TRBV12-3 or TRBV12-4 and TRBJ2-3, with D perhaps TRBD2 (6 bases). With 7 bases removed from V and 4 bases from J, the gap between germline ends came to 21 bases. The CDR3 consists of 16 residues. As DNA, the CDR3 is TGTGCCAGCACCTCCCGAGGAGGGCTGGGGGCAGATACGCAGTATTTT. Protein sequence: CASTSRGGLGADTQYF.

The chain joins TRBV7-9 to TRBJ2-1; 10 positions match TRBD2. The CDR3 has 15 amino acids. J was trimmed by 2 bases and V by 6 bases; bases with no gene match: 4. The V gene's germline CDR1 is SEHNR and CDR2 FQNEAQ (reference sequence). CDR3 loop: CASRASGGAYNEQFF. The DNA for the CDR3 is TGTGCCAGCAGGGCGAGCGGGGGGGCCTACAATGAGCAGTTCTTC.

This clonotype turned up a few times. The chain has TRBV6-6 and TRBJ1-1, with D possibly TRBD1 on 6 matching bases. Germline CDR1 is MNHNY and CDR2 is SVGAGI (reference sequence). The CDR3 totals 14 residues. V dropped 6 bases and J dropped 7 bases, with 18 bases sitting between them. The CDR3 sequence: CASSPTGRGSEAFF. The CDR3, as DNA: TGTGCCAGCAGCCCTACAGGGCGGGGTAGTGAAGCTTTCTTT.

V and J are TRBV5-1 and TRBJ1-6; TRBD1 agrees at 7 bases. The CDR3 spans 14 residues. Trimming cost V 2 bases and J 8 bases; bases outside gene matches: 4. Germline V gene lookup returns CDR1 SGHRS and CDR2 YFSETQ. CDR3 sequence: CASSFGTEYSPLHF. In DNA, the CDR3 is TGCGCCAGCAGCTTTGGGACAGAGTATTCACCCCTCCACTTT.

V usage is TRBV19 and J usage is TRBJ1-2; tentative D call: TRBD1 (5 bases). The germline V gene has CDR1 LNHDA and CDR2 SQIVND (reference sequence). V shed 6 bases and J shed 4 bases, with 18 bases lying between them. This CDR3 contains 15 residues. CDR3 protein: CASRLYQAGLYGYTF. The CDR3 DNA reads TGTGCCAGTAGATTATATCAGGCGGGACTCTATGGCTACACCTTC.

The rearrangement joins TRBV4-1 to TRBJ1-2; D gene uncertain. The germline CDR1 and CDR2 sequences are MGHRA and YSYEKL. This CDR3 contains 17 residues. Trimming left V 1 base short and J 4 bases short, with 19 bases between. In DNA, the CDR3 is TGCGCCAGCAGCCAAGTATACTTGATACAGACTTTCTATGGCTACACCTTC. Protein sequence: CASSQVYLIQTFYGYTF.

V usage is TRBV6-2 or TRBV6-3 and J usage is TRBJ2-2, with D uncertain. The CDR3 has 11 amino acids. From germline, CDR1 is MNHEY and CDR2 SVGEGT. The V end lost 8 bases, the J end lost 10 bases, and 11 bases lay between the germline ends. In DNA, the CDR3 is TGTGCCAGCCGGACCTCGGCGGAGCTGTTTTTT. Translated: CASRTSAELFF.

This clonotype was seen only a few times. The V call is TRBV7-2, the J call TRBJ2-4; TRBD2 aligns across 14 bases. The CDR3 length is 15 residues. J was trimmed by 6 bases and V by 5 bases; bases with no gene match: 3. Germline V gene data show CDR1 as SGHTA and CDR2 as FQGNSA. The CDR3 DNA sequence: TGTGCCAGCAGCCTGGGACTAGCGGGGGCAAACATTCAGTACTTC. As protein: CASSLGLAGANIQYF.

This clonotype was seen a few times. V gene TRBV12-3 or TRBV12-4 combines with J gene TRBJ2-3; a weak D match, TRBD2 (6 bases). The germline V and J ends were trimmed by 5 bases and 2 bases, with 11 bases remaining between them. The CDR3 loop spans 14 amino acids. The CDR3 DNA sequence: TGTGCCAGCAGTGCCAGGGACTTCACAGATACGCAGTATTTT. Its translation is CASSARDFTDTQYF.

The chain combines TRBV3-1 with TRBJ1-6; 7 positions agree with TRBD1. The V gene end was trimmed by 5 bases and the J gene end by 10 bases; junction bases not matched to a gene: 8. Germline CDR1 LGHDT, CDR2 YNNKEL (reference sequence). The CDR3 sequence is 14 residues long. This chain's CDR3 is CASSISDRTSPLHF. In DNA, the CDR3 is TGTGCCAGCAGCATTTCGGACAGGACATCACCCCTCCACTTT.

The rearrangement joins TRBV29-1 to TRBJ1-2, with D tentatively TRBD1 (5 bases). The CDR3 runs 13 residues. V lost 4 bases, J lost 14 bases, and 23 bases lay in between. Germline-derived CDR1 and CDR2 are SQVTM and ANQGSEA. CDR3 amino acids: CSVAGTRGDRETF. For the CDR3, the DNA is TGCAGCGTTGCCGGGACTCGGGGGGATAGGGAAACCTTC.

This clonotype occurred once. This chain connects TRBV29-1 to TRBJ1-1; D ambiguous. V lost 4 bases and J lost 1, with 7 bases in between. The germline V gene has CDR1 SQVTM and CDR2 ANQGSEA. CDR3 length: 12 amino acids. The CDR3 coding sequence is TGCAGCGTTGGACGAAGGAACACTGAAGCTTTCTTT. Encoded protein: CSVGRRNTEAFF.

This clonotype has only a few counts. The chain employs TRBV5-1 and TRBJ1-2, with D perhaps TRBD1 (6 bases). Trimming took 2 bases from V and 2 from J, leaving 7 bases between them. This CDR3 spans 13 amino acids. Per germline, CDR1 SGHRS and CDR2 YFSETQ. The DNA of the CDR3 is TGCGCCAGCAGCTTCGGACAGAACTATGGCTACACCTTC. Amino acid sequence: CASSFGQNYGYTF. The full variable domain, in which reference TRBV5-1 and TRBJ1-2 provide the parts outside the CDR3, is KAGVTQTPRYLIKTRGQQVTLSCSPISGHRSVSWYQQTPGQGLQFLFEYFSETQRNKGNFPGRFSGRQFSNSRSEMNVSTLELGDSALYLCASSFGQNYGYTFGSGTRLTVV.

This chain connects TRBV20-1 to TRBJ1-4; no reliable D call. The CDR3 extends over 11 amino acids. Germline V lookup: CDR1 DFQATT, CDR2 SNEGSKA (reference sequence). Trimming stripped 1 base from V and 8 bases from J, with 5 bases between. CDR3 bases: TGCAGTGCTAGAGTCGACGAAAAACTGTTTTTT. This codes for CSARVDEKLFF.

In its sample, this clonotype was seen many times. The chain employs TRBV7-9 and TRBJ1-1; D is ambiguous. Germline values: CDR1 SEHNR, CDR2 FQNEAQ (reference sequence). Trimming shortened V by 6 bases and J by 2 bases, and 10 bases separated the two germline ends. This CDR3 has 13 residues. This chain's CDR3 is CASRRGENTEAFF. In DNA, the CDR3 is TGTGCCAGCAGAAGAGGAGAAAACACTGAAGCTTTCTTT.

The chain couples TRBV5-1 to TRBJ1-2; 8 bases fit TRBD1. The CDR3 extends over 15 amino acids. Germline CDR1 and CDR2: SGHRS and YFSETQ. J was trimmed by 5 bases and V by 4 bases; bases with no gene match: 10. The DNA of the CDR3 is TGCGCCAGCAGCATGAACAGGGGGTCCGAGTATGGCTACACCTTC. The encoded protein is CASSMNRGSEYGYTF.

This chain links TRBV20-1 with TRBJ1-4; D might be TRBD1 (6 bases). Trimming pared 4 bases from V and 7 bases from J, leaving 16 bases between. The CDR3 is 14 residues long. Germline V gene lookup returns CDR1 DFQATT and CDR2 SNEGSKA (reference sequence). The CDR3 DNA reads TGCAGTGCTACCCCCGCGGGGGGCAGTGAAAAACTGTTTTTT. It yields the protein CSATPAGGSEKLFF.